The rows below give T cell receptor beta chains drawn from one sample of a study of blood T cell repertoires in COVID-19. This table comes from immunoSEQ multiplex PCR, and its TCRdb copy is limited to in-frame clones, with some not included. The sample gives approximately 75,000 clones, approximately 82% of which show up once; 20% to 25% is in the top ten. The specimen sequenced was peripheral blood. Receptors originate from a woman in her forties or fifties with acute or convalescent COVID-19. CDR3s include the opening cysteine and the closing phenylalanine or tryptophan. Fields, in order: V gene, J gene, D gene, clone size, CDR3 protein, CDR3 DNA. The D gene is left open where the match is weak. Some rows have no size entry. The others give once, few or many, or a class for an expanded clone.

TRBV7-2,TRBJ2-7,-,-,CASSGRTPPYEQYF,TGTGCCAGCAGCGGACGGACACCACCCTACGAGCAGTACTTC
TRBV5-1,TRBJ1-1,-,-,CASSLGGMNTEAFF,TGCGCCAGCAGCTTGGGCGGCATGAACACTGAAGCTTTCTTT
TRBV2,TRBJ2-1,TRBD2,-,CASTGTSGVGEQFF,TGTGCCAGCACCGGGACTAGCGGGGTGGGTGAGCAGTTCTTC
TRBV18,TRBJ2-1,TRBD1,-,CASSPGQNEQFF,TGTGCCAGCTCACCGGGACAGAATGAGCAGTTCTTC
TRBV12-3/TRBV12-4,TRBJ1-1,-,-,CATPGGEVAEAFF,TGTGCCACCCCAGGTGGTGAAGTCGCTGAAGCTTTCTTT
TRBV4-1,TRBJ2-5,TRBD2,-,CASSQGTGGRETQYF,TGCGCCAGCAGCCAAGGGACGGGGGGACGGGAGACCCAGTACTTC
TRBV19,TRBJ1-1,TRBD1,-,CASRMGQTNTEAFF,TGTGCCAGTAGGATGGGACAGACGAACACTGAAGCTTTCTTT
TRBV19,TRBJ2-5,-,once,CASSPTGIAETQYF,TGTGCCAGTAGTCCTACAGGGATCGCGGAGACCCAGTACTTC
TRBV28,TRBJ2-7,-,-,CASSFYSSEQYF,TGTGCCAGCAGTTTCTATTCATCCGAGCAGTACTTC
TRBV4-1,TRBJ1-2,-,-,CASSQEPTGTNYGYTF,TGCGCCAGCAGCCAAGAACCCACAGGTACCAACTATGGCTACACCTTC
TRBV18,TRBJ2-2,-,-,CASSRLQGTGELFF,TGTGCCAGCTCCCGCCTACAGGGCACCGGGGAGCTGTTTTTT
TRBV11-2,TRBJ1-2,-,-,CASSLGPLGYGYTF,TGTGCCAGCAGCTTGGGGCCACTTGGCTATGGCTACACCTTC
TRBV19,TRBJ1-2,TRBD1,-,CASSRTGIWYGYTF,TGTGCCAGTAGTAGGACAGGGATTTGGTATGGCTACACCTTC
TRBV21-1,TRBJ1-2,-,-,CASSLERTGIYTF,TGTGCCAGCAGTTTGGAACGGACAGGGATCTACACCTTC
TRBV2,TRBJ2-7,TRBD1,-,CASTIGTGGSYEQYF,TGTGCCAGCACCATCGGGACAGGGGGCAGTTACGAGCAGTACTTC
TRBV18,TRBJ2-1,TRBD1,-,CASSPGTGVSYNEQFF,TGTGCCAGCTCACCTGGGACAGGGGTCTCCTACAATGAGCAGTTCTTC
TRBV5-1,TRBJ2-3,TRBD2,once,CASSPVQGSGSKGSTDTQYF,TGCGCCAGCAGCCCCGTTCAGGGTAGCGGGAGTAAAGGGAGCACAGATACGCAGTATTTT
TRBV6-1,TRBJ1-5,TRBD1,-,CASSGRQGTFSNQPQHF,TGTGCCAGCAGTGGGAGACAGGGGACGTTTAGCAATCAGCCCCAGCATTTT